Listed here are 18 T cell receptor beta chains from one sample, sequenced in a study of neurological immune-mediated disorders. MiXCR, run by TCRdb on the 5' RACE reads, gives a single entry per CDR3 protein. The sample has tens of thousands of distinct CDR3 sequences; roughly an eighth are singletons. The sample was PBMCs. The receptors shown here come from a woman in her forties or fifties in good health.

This clonotype has ten or more counts. This sequence joins TRBV29-1 and TRBJ1-2, with D perhaps matching TRBD1 (5 bases). There are 13 residues in the CDR3. Trimming took off 6 bases at V and 6 bases at J, with 17 bases between the two ends. Germline CDR1 reads SQVTM; CDR2 reads ANQGSEA. CDR3 in DNA: TGCAGCGTCTCTTTCGGGACTGCAAATGGCTACACCTTC. As protein: CSVSFGTANGYTF. The full variable domain, with the rest looked up from reference TRBV29-1 and TRBJ1-2, is SAVISQKPSRDICQRGTSLTIQCQVDSQVTMMFWYRQQPGQSLTLIATANQGSEATYESGFVIDKFPISRPNLTFSTLTVSNMSPEDSSIYLCSVSFGTANGYTFGSGTRLTVV.

As to this clonotype: The DNA is omitted, as the CDR3 cannot be located on it reliably, and the CDR3 follows TCRdb's listing. The CDR3 reads CASTNQTSMYLCASSPVYQPQHF. The V and J genes are TRBV12-3 or TRBV12-4 and TRBJ1-5. The CDR3 has 23 amino acids, counting both end residues.

Ten or more counts support this clonotype. The V call is TRBV6-5, the J call TRBJ2-5; 8 nucleotides align to TRBD1. After removal of 5 bases from V and 5 bases from J, the junction contained 7 bases not matched to a gene. Germline loops: CDR1 MNHEY, CDR2 SVGAGI. The CDR3 runs to 14 residues. CDR3 DNA: TGTGCCAGCAGTCGGACAGGGTTGGGGGAGACCCAGTACTTC. This gives the protein CASSRTGLGETQYF.

This clonotype was found many times. The chain joins TRBV10-3 to TRBJ2-7, with a possible D match to TRBD2 (6 bases). V was clipped by 10 bases and J by 6 bases, with 13 bases between them. The length of the CDR3 is 11 residues. CDR1 ENHRY and CDR2 SYGVKD come from the germline V gene. Here the CDR3 DNA reads TGTGCCACGGACTATGGAGGCGAGCAGTACTTC. It codes for CATDYGGEQYF.

This chain joins TRBV5-5 and TRBJ2-2; 10 nucleotides align to TRBD2. Germline lookup yields CDR1 SGHKS and CDR2 YYEKEE (reference sequence). The V gene end was trimmed by 7 bases and the J gene end by 5 bases; junction bases not matched to a gene: 5. CDR3 length: 14 amino acids. Here the CDR3 DNA reads TGTGCCAGCGGACCTAGCGGGAGTACCGGGGAGCTGTTTTTT. Translating it yields CASGPSGSTGELFF.

The sample holds many counts of this clonotype. The genes are TRBV29-1 and TRBJ1-2; 7 bases are shared with TRBD1. Germline V gene sequence: CDR1 SQVTM, CDR2 ANQGSEA. The CDR3 consists of 12 residues. The J segment lost 4 bases and the V segment lost 6 bases, leaving 5 bases of the junction unmatched. The CDR3 is CSVARQGYGYTF. The CDR3, as DNA: TGCAGCGTAGCCCGACAGGGCTATGGCTACACCTTC.

The table lists this clonotype with many counts. The chain combines TRBV5-1 with TRBJ1-2, with 7 bases aligning to TRBD1. CDR1 is SGHRS and CDR2 is YFSETQ in the germline V gene. This CDR3 spans 15 amino acids. Unmatched junction bases numbered 2, after V lost 0 bases and J lost 0 bases. The CDR3 sequence is CASSLGQGSNYGYTF. The CDR3 nucleotides read TGCGCCAGCAGCTTGGGACAGGGATCTAACTATGGCTACACCTTC.

This clonotype showed up many times. The chain carries TRBV5-1 and TRBJ2-3, with 7 bases identical to TRBD1. With 4 bases clipped from V and 4 bases from J, the junction kept 6 bases outside the gene matches. There are 14 residues in the CDR3. The germline gives CDR1 SGHRS, CDR2 YFSETQ. The CDR3: CASSEGQFADTQYF. In DNA, the CDR3 is TGCGCCAGCAGCGAGGGACAGTTCGCAGATACGCAGTATTTT.

This clonotype was detected ten times or more. The V gene is TRBV5-5, the J gene TRBJ2-1; D is undetermined. This CDR3 contains 14 residues. From germline, CDR1 is SGHKS and CDR2 YYEKEE (reference sequence). V lost 9 bases and J lost 1, with 14 bases in between. The CDR3, as DNA: TGTGCCACCACGCAGGCCTTGTCCTACAATGAGCAGTTCTTC. This codes for CATTQALSYNEQFF.

This clonotype has a handful of counts. V is TRBV7-9 and J is TRBJ2-1; 9 bases map to TRBD2. V was clipped by 5 bases and J by 6 bases; unmatched bases: 8. Per the germline V gene, CDR1 is SEHNR and CDR2 is FQNEAQ (reference sequence). The CDR3 contains 15 residues. The CDR3 region is CASSHAGGPFNEQFF. The CDR3 DNA sequence: TGTGCCAGCAGCCACGCGGGAGGGCCATTCAATGAGCAGTTCTTC.

The table lists this clonotype with many counts. This chain links TRBV5-1 with TRBJ2-1, with 7 bases aligning to TRBD1. This CDR3 comprises 16 residues. The J segment lost 4 bases and the V segment lost 2 bases, leaving 9 bases of the junction unmatched. Looked up from germline, CDR1 is SGHRS and CDR2 is YFSETQ. CDR3 bases: TGCGCCAGCAGCTTAATCCCGGGACAGAATTACAATGAGCAGTTCTTC. Amino acids: CASSLIPGQNYNEQFF.

In its sample, this clonotype was seen many times. The chain employs TRBV12-3 or TRBV12-4 and TRBJ2-2; D perhaps matches TRBD2 (6 bases). The germline V and J ends were trimmed by 5 bases and 4 bases, with 11 bases remaining between them. CDR3 size: 14 residues. CDR3 residues: CASSPRRGTGELFF. Here the CDR3 DNA reads TGTGCCAGCAGTCCCCGGCGGGGCACCGGGGAGCTGTTTTTT.

The rearrangement links TRBV18 to TRBJ2-1; 9 bases are a match to TRBD2. CDR1 is KGHSH and CDR2 is LQKENI in the germline V gene. Trimming removed 2 bases from V and 4 bases from J; junction bases left unmatched: 3. The CDR3 loop spans 15 amino acids. The CDR3 loop is CASSPGTSSYNEQFF. DNA for the CDR3: TGTGCCAGCTCACCAGGGACTAGCAGTTACAATGAGCAGTTCTTC.

This clonotype was recorded many times. V is TRBV12-3 or TRBV12-4 and J is TRBJ1-2, with 9 positions matching TRBD1. The CDR3 covers 14 residues. Trimming cost V 3 bases and J 7 bases; bases outside gene matches: 6. The DNA of the CDR3 is TGTGCCAGCAGTTTGAGGACAGGGGTTTCTGGCTACACCTTC. Residues: CASSLRTGVSGYTF.

This clonotype was counted many times. V and J are TRBV5-1 and TRBJ2-7, with 9 nucleotides matching TRBD1. The CDR3 sequence is 16 residues long. The junction had 9 bases not matched to a gene; V was cut back by 3 bases and J by 2 bases. CDR1 SGHRS and CDR2 YFSETQ come from the germline V gene. The CDR3 bases are TGCGCCAGCAGCTGGGCCGGGACAGGGTTCACCTACGAGCAGTACTTC. Translated, it gives CASSWAGTGFTYEQYF.

This clonotype showed up just once. The V gene is TRBV20-1, the J gene TRBJ1-6; no firm D call. Looked up from germline, CDR1 is DFQATT and CDR2 is SNEGSKA (reference sequence). Trimming removed 4 bases from V and 7 bases from J, with 14 bases in between. This CDR3 spans 14 amino acids. CDR3 DNA sequence: TGCAGTGCTAATTGGTGGCAGACCAATTCACCCCTCCACTTT. Its translation: CSANWWQTNSPLHF.

The rearrangement joins TRBV5-5 to TRBJ2-1, with TRBD2 matching 8 bases. This CDR3 is 13 amino acids long. J gave up 4 bases and V 5 bases, and 2 bases lay outside the gene matches. Germline V gives CDR1 SGHKS, CDR2 YYEKEE (reference sequence). The CDR3 DNA sequence: TGTGCCAGCAGGTCGGGGGGGTACAATGAGCAGTTCTTC. It is translated as CASRSGGYNEQFF.

This clonotype showed up many times. The genes are TRBV29-1 and TRBJ1-2; D is possibly TRBD1 (5 bases). This CDR3 comprises 14 residues. Trimming took off 1 base at V and 10 bases at J, with 19 bases between the two ends. CDR1 and CDR2 (germline): SQVTM, ANQGSEA. The chain's CDR3 is CSVEGGRAVDDYTF. The CDR3 DNA follows: TGCAGCGTTGAAGGGGGCCGAGCAGTTGATGACTACACCTTC.